This T cell receptor beta chain came from a study of spatial heterogeneity in lung cancer. This clonotype was observed at least ten times. Its specificity is unknown. TCRdb reanalysed the 5' RACE reads using MiXCR and keeps one entry per CDR3 protein. The sample carries around 100,000 distinct CDR3 sequences, about 4.6% recorded once. V shed 6 bases and J shed 2 bases, with 22 bases lying between them. Germline-derived CDR1 and CDR2 are MNHNY and SVGAGI (reference sequence). The CDR3 extends over 17 amino acids. Study-wide points: Tracking of tumor mutation counts was seen in expanded intratumoral alpha and beta TCR counts.

Documented time point: sample taken at primary tumor resection. This receptor was obtained from a male donor with early-stage non-small cell lung cancer. This specimen consisted of lung tumor tissue, obtained at surgery. J is TRBJ1-2 and V is TRBV6-6, with D tentatively TRBD1 (6 bases). The CDR3 nucleotides read TGTGCCAGCAGCCCAGGGTCAGGGGAAGAGAGGAACTATGGCTACACCTTC. This gives the protein CASSPGSGEERNYGYTF.